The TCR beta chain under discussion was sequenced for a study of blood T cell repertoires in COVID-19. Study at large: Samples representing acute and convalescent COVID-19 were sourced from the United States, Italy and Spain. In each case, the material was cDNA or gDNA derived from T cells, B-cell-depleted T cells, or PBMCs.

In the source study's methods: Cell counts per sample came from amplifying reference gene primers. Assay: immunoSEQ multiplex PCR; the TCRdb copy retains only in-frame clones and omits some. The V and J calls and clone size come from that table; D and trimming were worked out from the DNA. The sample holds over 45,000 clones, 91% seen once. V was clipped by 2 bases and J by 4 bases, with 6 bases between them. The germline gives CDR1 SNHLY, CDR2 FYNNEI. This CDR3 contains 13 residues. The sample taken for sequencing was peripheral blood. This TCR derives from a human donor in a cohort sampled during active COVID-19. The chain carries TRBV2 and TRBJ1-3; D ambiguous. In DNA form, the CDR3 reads TGTGCCAGCAGTGAAACCGCGGGAAACACCATATATTTT. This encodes CASSETAGNTIYF.